The source of this T cell receptor beta chain is a study of blood T cell repertoires in COVID-19. Study overall: Spain, Italy and the United States supplied samples that represented acute and convalescent COVID-19. T cells, B-cell-depleted T cells, or PBMCs supplied cDNA or gDNA.

With V trimmed by 4 bases and J by 7 bases, 10 bases remained unmatched. This CDR3 has 15 residues. The germline V gene has CDR1 SGHRS and CDR2 YFSETQ. Methods used by the authors: From reference gene primer amplification, estimates of nucleated cell counts were derived. Measured with immunoSEQ multiplex PCR; TCRdb has only the in-frame clones, and not every one. V and J calls and clone size are those listed in that table; D and trimming were worked out from the DNA. The table has 81,000 or so clones, 89% seen once; the top ten hold about 12%. This TCR came from an older man with active or convalescent COVID-19. The genes are TRBV5-1 and TRBJ1-5, with 8 positions matching TRBD1. Sequenced sample: peripheral blood. CDR3 sequence: CASSPKTGANQPQHF. CDR3 bases: TGCGCCAGCAGCCCAAAGACAGGGGCTAACCAGCCCCAGCATTTT.